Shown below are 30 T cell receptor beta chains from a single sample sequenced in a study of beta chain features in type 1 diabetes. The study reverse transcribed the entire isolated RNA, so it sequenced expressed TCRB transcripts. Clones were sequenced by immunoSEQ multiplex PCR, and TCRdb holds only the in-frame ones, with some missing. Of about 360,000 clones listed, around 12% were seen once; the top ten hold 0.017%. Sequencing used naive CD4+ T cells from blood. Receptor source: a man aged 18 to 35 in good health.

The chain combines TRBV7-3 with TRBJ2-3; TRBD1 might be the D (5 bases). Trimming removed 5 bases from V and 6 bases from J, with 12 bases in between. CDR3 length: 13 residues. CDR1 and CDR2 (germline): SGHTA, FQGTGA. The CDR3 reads CASSPGQTDTQYF. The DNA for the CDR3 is TGTGCCAGCAGCCCTGGACAAACGGATACGCAGTATTTT.

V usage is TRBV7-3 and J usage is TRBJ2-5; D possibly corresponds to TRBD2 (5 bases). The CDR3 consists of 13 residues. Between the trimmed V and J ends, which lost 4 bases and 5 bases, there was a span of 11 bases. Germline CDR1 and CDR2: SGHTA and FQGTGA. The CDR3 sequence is CASSWEFTETQYF. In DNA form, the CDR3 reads TGTGCCAGCAGCTGGGAGTTTACGGAGACCCAGTACTTC. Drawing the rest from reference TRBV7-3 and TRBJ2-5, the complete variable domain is GAGVSQTPSNKVTEKGKYVELRCDPISGHTALYWYRQSLGQGPEFLIYFQGTGAADDSGLPNDRFFAVRPEGSVSTLKIQRTERGDSAVYLCASSWEFTETQYFGPGTRLLVL.

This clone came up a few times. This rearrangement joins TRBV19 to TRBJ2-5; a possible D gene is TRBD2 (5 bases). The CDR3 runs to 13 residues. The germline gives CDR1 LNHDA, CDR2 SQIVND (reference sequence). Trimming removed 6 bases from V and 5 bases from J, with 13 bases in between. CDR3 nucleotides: TGTGCCAGTAGGCGGACTGAGAGGGAGACCCAGTACTTC. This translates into CASRRTERETQYF.

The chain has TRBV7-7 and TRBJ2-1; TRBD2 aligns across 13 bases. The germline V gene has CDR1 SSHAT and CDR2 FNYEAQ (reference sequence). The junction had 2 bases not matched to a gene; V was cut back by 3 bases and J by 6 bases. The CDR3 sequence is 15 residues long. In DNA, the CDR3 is TGTGCCAGCAGCTTCGGACTAGCGGGGGTCAATGAGCAGTTCTTC. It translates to CASSFGLAGVNEQFF.

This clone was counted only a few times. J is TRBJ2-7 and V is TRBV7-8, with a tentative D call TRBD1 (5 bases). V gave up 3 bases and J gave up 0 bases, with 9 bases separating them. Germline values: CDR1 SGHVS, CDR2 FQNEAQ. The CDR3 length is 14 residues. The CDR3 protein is CASSFSQGSYEQYF. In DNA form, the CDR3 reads TGTGCCAGCAGCTTTTCGCAGGGCTCCTACGAGCAGTACTTC.

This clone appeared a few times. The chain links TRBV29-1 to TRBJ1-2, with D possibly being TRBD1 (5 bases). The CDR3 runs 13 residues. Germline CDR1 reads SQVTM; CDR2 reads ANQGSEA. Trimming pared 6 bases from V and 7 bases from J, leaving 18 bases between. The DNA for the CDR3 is TGCAGCGTAACGACAACCAACGGGGGTGGCTACACCTTC. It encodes CSVTTTNGGGYTF.

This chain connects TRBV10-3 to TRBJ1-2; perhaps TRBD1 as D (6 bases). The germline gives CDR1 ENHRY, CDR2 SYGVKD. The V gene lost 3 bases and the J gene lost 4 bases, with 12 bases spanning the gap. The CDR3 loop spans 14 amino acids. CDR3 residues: CAISDPQGTYGYTF. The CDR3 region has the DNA TGTGCCATCAGTGACCCTCAGGGGACCTATGGCTACACCTTC.

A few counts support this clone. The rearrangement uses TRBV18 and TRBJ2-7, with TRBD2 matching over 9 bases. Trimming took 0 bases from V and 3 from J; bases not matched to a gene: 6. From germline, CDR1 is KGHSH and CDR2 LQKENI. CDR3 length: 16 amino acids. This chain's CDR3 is CASSPPVSGSFYEQYF. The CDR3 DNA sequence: TGTGCCAGCTCACCACCCGTTAGCGGGAGCTTCTACGAGCAGTACTTC.

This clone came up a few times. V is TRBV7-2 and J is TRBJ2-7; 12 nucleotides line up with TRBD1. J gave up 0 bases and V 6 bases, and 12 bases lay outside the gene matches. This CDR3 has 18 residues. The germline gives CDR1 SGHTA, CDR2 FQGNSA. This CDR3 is CASSPRSGTGGLSYEQYF. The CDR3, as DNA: TGTGCCAGCAGTCCAAGGTCGGGGACAGGGGGCCTCTCCTACGAGCAGTACTTC.

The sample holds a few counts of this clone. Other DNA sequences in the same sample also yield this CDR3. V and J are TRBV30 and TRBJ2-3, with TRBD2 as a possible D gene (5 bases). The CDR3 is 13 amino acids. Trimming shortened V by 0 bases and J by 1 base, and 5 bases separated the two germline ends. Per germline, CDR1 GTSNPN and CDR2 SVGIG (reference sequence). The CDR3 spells CAWSVGGTDTQYF. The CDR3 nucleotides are TGTGCCTGGAGTGTCGGGGGCACAGATACGCAGTATTTT. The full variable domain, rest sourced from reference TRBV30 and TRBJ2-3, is SQTIHQWPATLVQPVGSPLSLECTVEGTSNPNLYWYRQAAGRGLQLLFYSVGIGQISSEVPQNLSASRPQDRQFILSSKKLLLSDSGFYLCAWSVGGTDTQYFGPGTRLTVL.

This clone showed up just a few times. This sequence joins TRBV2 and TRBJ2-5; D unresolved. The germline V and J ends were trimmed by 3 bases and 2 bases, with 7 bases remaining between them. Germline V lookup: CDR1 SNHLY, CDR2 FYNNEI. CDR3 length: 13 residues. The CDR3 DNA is TGTGCCAGCAGTGACAGGCCACAAGAGACCCAGTACTTC. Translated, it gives CASSDRPQETQYF. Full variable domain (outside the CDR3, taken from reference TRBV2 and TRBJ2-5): EPEVTQTPSHQVTQMGQEVILRCVPISNHLYFYWYRQILGQKVEFLVSFYNNEISEKSEIFDDQFSVERPDGSNFTLKIRSTKLEDSAMYFCASSDRPQETQYFGPGTRLLVL.

This CDR3 is CASSLLFVGAHGYTF. CDR3 DNA: TGTGCCAGCAGTTTGCTATTTGTGGGGGCGCATGGCTACACCTTC. The J gene is TRBJ1-2, the V gene TRBV25-1, with D maybe TRBD1 (6 bases). This CDR3 has 15 residues. CDR1 is MGHDK, CDR2 SYGVNS, per germline. The ends were cut back, 5 bases at V and 6 bases at J, with 19 bases in the middle.

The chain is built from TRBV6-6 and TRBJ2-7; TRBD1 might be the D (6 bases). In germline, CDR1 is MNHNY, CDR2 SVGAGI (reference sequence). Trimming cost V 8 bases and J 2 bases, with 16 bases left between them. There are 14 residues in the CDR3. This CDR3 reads CASGLRDTTYEQYF. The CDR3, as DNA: TGTGCCAGCGGACTCCGGGACACAACCTACGAGCAGTACTTC.

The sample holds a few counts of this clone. As DNA, the CDR3 is TGCAGCGTTGTGATCGGAGACGATCAGCCCCAGCATTTT. Translated: CSVVIGDDQPQHF. This rearrangement joins TRBV29-1 to TRBJ1-5, with no clear D. The CDR3 loop spans 13 amino acids. Trimming removed 4 bases from V and 5 bases from J, with 12 bases in between. CDR1 is SQVTM and CDR2 is ANQGSEA in the germline V gene.

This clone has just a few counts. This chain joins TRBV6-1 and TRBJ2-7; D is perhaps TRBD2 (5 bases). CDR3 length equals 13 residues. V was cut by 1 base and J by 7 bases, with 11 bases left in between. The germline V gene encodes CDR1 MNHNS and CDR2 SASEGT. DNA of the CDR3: TGTGCCAGCAGTGAAGATCCGAGGGCGGAGCAGTACTTC. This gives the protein CASSEDPRAEQYF.

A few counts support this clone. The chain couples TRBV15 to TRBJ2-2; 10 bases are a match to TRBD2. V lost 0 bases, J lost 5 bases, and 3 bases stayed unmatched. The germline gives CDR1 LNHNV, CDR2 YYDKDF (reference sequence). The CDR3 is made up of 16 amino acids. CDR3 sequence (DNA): TGTGCCACCAGCAGAGATTTGACTAGCGGGACCGGGGAGCTGTTTTTT. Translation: CATSRDLTSGTGELFF.

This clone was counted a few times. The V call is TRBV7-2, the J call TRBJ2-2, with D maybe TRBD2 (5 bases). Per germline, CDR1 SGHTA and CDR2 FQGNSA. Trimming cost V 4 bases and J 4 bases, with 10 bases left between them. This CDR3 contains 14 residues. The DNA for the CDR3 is TGTGCCAGCAGCTGGGAGTGGGGCACCGGGGAGCTGTTTTTT. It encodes CASSWEWGTGELFF.

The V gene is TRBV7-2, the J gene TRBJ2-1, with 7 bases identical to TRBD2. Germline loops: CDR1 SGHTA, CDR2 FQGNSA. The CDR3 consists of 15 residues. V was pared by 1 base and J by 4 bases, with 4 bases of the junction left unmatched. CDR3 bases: TGTGCCAGCAGCTTAGAAGCGGGGAAGTACAATGAGCAGTTCTTC. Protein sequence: CASSLEAGKYNEQFF.

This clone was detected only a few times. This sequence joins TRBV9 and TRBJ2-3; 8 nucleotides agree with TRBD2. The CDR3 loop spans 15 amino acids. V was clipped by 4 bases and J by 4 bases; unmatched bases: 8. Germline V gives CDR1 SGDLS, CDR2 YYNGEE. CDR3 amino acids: CASSNRGGHADTQYF. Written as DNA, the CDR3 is TGTGCCAGCAGCAACCGCGGGGGGCATGCAGATACGCAGTATTTT.

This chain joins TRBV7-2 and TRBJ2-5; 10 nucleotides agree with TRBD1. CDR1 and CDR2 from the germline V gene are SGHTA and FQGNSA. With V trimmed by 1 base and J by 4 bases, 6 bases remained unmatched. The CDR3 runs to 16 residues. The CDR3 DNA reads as TGTGCCAGCAGCTTAGTGGGGACAGGGGATGGAGAGACCCAGTACTTC. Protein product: CASSLVGTGDGETQYF.

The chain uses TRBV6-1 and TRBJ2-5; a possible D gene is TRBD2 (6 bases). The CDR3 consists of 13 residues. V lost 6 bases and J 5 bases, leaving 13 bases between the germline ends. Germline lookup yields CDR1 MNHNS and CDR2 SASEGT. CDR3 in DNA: TGTGCCAGCAGAGCCGGAGGAGGGGAGACCCAGTACTTC. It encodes CASRAGGGETQYF.

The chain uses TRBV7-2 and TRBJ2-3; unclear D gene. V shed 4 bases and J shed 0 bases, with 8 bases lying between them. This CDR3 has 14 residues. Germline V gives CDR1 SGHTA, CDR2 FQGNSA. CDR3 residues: CASSYYGSTDTQYF. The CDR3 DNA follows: TGTGCCAGCAGCTACTATGGGAGCACAGATACGCAGTATTTT.

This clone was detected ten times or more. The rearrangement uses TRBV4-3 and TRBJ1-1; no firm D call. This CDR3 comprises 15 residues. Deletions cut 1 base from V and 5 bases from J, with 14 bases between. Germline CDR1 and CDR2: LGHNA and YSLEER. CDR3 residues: CASSQGEADRTEAFF. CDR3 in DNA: TGCGCCAGCAGCCAAGGGGAGGCTGATCGGACTGAAGCTTTCTTT.

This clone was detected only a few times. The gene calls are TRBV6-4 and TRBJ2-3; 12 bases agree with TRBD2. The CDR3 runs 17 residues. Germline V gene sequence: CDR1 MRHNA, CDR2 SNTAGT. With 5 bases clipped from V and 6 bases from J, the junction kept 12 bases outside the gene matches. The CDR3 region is CASSTQTSGGSLDTQYF. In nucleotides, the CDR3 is TGTGCCAGCAGTACTCAGACTAGCGGGGGCTCGTTGGATACGCAGTATTTT.

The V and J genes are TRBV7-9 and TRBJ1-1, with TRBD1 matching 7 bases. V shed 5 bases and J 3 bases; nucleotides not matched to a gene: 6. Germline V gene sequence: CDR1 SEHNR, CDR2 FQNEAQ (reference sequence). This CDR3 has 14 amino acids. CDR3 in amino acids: CASSQWQGDTEAFF. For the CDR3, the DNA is TGTGCCAGCAGCCAGTGGCAGGGGGACACTGAAGCTTTCTTT.

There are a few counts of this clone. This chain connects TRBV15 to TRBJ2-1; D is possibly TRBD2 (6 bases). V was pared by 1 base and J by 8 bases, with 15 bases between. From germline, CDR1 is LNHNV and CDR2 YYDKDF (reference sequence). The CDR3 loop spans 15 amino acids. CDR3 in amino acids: CATSRVGTLKDEQFF. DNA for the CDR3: TGTGCCACCAGCAGAGTGGGGACTCTCAAGGATGAGCAGTTCTTC.

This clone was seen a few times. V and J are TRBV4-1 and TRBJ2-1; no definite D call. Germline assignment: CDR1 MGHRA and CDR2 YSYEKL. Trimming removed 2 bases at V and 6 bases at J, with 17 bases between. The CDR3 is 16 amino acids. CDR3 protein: CASSQQKALGTNEQFF. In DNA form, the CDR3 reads TGCGCCAGCAGCCAACAAAAGGCCCTAGGTACCAATGAGCAGTTCTTC.

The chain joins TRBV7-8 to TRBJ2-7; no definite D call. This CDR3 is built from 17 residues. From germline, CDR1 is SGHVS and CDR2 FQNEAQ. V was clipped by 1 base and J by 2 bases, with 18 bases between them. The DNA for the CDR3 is TGTGCCAGCAGCTTAGTCCGGGTCCTAACAACCACCTACGAGCAGTACTTC. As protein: CASSLVRVLTTTYEQYF.

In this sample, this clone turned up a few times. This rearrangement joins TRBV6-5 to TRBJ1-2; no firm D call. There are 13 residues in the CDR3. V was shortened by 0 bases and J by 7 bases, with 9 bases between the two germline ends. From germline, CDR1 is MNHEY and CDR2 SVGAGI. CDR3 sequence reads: CASSYSISGGYTF. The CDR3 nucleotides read TGTGCCAGCAGTTACTCGATTAGCGGTGGCTACACCTTC.

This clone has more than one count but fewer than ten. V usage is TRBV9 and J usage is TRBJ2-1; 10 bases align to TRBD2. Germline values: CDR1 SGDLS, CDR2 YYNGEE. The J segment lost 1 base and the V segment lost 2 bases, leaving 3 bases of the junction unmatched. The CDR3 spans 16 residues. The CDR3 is CASSVSGRGSYNEQFF. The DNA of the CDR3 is TGTGCCAGCAGCGTGAGCGGGAGGGGGTCCTACAATGAGCAGTTCTTC.